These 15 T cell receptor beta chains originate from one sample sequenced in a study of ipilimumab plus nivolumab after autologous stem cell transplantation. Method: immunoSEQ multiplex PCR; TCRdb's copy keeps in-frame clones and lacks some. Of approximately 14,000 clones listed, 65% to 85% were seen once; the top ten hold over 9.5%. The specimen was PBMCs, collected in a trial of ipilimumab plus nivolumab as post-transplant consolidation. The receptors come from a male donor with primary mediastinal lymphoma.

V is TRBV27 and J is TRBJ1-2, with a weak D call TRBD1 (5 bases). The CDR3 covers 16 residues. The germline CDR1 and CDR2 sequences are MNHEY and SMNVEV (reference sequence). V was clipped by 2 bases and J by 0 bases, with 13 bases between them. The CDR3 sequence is CASSLGRQGSNYGYTF. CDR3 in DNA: TGTGCCAGCAGTTTAGGTCGGCAGGGATCTAACTATGGCTACACCTTC.

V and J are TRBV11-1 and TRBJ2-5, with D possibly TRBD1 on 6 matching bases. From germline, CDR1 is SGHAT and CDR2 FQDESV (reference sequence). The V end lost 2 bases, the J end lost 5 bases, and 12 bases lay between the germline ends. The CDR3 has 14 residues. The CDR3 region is CASSLNRVAETQYF. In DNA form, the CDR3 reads TGTGCCAGCAGCTTAAACAGGGTGGCGGAGACCCAGTACTTC.

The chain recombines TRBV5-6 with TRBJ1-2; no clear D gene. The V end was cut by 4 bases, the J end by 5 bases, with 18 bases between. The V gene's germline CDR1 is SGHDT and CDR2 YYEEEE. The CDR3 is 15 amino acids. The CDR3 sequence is CASSPPATLQYGYTF. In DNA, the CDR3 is TGTGCCAGCAGCCCGCCGGCCACTTTACAGTATGGCTACACCTTC.

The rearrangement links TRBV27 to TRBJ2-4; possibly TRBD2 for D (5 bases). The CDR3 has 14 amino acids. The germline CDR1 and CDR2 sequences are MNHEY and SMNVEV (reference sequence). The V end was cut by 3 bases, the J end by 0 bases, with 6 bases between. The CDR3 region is CASSFEGAKNIQYF. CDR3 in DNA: TGTGCCAGCAGTTTTGAGGGAGCCAAAAACATTCAGTACTTC.

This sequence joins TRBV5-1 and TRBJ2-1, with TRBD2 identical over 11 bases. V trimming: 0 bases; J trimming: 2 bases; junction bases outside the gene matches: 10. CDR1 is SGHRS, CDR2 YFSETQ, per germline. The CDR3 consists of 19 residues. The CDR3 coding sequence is TGCGCCAGCAGCTTGGACCTAGCGGGGGGCCCTCGCCCCTACAATGAGCAGTTCTTC. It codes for CASSLDLAGGPRPYNEQFF.

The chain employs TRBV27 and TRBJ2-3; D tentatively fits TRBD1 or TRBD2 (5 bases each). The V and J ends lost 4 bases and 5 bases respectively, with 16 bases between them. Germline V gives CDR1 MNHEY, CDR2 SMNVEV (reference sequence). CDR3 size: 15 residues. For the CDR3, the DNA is TGTGCCAGCAGTTCTGGGACGACAGCTGTAGATACGCAGTATTTT. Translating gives CASSSGTTAVDTQYF.

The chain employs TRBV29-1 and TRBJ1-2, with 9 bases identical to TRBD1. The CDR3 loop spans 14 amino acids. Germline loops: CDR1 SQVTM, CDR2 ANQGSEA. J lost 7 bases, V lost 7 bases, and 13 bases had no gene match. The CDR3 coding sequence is TGCAGCGCCGCACCGGGACAGGGAATTGGTGGCTACACCTTC. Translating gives CSAAPGQGIGGYTF.

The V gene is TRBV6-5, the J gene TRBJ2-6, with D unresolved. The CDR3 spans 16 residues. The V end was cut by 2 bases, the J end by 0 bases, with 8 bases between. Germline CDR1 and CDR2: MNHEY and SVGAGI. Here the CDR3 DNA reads TGTGCCAGCAGTTACGACGGCAGCTCTGGGGCCAACGTCCTGACTTTC. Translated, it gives CASSYDGSSGANVLTF.

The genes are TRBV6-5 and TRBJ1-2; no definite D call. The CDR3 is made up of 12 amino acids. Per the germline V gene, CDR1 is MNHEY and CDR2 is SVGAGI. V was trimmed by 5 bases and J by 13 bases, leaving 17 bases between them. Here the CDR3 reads CASSMNGRSPTF. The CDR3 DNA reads TGTGCCAGCAGTATGAACGGACGGTCCCCCACCTTC.

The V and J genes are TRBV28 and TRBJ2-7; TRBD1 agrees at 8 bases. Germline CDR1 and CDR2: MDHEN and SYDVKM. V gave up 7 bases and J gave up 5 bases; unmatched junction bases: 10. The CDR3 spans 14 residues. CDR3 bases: TGTGCCAGCACTAGTACAGGGGGAATCCACGAGCAGTACTTC. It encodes CASTSTGGIHEQYF. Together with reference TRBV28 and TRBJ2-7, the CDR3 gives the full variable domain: DVKVTQSSRYLVKRTGEKVFLECVQDMDHENMFWYRQDPGLGLRLIYFSYDVKMKEKGDIPEGYSVSREKKERFSLILESASTNQTSMYLCASTSTGGIHEQYFGPGTRLTVT.

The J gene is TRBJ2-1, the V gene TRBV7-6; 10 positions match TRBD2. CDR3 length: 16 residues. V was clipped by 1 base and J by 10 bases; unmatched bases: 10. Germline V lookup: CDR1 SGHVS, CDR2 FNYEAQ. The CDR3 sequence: CASSLGGLALLGEQFF. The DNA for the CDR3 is TGTGCCAGCAGCTTAGGGGGACTAGCGCTCCTCGGGGAGCAGTTCTTC.

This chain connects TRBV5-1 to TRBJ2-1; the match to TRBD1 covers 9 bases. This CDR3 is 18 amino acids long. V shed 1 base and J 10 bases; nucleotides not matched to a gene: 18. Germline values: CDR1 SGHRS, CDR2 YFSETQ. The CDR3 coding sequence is TGCGCCAGCAGCTTGACCGCCCTTGGGACAGGGACCACGAAAGAGCAGTTCTTC. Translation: CASSLTALGTGTTKEQFF.

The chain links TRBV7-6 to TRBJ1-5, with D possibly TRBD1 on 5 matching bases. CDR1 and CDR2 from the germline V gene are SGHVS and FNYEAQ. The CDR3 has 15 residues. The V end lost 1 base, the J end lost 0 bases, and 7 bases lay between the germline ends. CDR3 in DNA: TGTGCCAGCAGCTTAGAGGGACCTAGCAATCAGCCCCAGCATTTT. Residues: CASSLEGPSNQPQHF.

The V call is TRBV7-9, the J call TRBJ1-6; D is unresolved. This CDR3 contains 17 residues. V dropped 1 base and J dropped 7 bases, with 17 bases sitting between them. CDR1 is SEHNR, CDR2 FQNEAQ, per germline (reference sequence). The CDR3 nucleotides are TGTGCCAGCAGCTTAGTTCGGGCTCCCACGACGAATTCACCCCTCCACTTT. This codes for CASSLVRAPTTNSPLHF.

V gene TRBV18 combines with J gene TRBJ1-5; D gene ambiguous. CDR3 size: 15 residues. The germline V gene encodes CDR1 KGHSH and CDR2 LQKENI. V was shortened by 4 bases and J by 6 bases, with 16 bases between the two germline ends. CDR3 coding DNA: TGTGCCAGCTCACAGGTTTCCAGCGGCGGTCAGCCCCAGCATTTT. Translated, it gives CASSQVSSGGQPQHF. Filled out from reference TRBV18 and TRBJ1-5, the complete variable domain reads NAGVMQNPRHLVRRRGQEARLRCSPMKGHSHVYWYRQLPEEGLKFMVYLQKENIIDESGMPKERFSAEFPKEGPSILRIQQVVRGDSAAYFCASSQVSSGGQPQHFGDGTRLSIL.